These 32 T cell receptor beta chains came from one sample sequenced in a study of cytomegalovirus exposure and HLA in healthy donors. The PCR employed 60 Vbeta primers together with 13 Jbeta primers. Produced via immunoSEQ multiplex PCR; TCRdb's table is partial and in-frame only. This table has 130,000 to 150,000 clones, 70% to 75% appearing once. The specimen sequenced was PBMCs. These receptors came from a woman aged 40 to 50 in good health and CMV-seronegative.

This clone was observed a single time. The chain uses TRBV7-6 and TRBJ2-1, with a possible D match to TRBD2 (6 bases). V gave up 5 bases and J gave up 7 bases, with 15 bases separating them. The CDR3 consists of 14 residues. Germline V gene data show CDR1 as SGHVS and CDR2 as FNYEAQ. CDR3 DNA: TGTGCCAGCAGCCCCGCCCGGGAGAGGAATGAGCAGTTCTTC. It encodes CASSPARERNEQFF.

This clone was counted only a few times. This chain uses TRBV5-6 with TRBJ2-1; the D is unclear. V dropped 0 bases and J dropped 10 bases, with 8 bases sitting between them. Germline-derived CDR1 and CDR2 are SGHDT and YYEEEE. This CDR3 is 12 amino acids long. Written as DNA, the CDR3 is TGTGCCAGCAGCTTGGTGTCGGAGGAGCAGTTCTTC. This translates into CASSLVSEEQFF.

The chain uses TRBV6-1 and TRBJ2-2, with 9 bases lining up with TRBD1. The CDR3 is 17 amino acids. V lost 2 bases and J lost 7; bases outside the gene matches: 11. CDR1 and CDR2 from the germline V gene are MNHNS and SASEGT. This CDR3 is CASSEWGDREAIGELFF. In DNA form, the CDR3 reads TGTGCCAGCAGTGAATGGGGGGACAGGGAAGCGATCGGGGAGCTGTTTTTT.

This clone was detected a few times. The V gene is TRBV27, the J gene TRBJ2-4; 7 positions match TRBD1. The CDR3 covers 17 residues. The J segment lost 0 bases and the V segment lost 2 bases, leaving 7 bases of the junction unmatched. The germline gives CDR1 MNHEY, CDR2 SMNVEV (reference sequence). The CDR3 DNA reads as TGTGCCAGCAGTTTAACATGGGACAGCTCAGCCAAAAACATTCAGTACTTC. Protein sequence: CASSLTWDSSAKNIQYF.

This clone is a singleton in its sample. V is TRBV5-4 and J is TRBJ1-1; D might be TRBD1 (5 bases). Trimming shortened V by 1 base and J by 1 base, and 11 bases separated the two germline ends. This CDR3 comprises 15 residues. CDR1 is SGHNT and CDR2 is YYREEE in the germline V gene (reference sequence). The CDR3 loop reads CASSLTGLRNTEAFF. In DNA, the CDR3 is TGTGCCAGCAGCTTGACAGGCCTACGGAACACTGAAGCTTTCTTT.

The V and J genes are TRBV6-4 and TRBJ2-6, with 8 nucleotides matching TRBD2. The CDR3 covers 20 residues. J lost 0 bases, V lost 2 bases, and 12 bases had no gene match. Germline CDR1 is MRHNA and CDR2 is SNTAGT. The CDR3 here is CASSDLFYSGGGSGANVLTF. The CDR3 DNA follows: TGTGCCAGCAGTGACCTTTTTTACAGCGGGGGAGGCTCTGGGGCCAACGTCCTGACTTTC.

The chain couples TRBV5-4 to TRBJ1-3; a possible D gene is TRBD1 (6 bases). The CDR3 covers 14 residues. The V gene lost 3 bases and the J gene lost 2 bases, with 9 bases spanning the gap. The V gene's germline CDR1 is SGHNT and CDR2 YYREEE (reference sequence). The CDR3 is CASSWDTTGNTIYF. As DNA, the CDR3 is TGTGCCAGCAGCTGGGACACTACTGGAAACACCATATATTTT.

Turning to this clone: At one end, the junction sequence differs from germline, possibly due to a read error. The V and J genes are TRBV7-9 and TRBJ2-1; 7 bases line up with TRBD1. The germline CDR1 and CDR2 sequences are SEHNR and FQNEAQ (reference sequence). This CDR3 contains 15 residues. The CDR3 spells CSSSFDRVGYNEQFF. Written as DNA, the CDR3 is TGTTCCAGCAGCTTCGACAGGGTTGGGTACAATGAGCAGTTCTTC. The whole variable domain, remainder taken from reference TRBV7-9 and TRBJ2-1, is DTGVSQNPRHKITKRGQNVTFRCDPISEHNRLYWYRQTLGQGPEFLTYFQNEAQLEKSRLLSDRFSAERPKGSFSTLEIQRTEQGDSAMYLCSSSFDRVGYNEQFFGPGTRLTVL.

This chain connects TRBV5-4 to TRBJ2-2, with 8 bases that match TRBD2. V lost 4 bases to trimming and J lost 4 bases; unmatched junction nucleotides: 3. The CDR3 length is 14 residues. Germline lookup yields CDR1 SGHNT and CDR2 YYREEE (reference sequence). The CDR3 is CASSRGGPTGELFF. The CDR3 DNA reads TGTGCCAGCAGCCGGGGGGGGCCCACCGGGGAGCTGTTTTTT.

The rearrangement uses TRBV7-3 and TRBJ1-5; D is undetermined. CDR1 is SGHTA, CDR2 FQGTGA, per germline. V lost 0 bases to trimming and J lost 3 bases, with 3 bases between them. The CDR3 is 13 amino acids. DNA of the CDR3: TGTGCCAGCAGCTTAACGGCCAATCAGCCCCAGCATTTT. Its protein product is CASSLTANQPQHF. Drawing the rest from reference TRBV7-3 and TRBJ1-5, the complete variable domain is GAGVSQTPSNKVTEKGKYVELRCDPISGHTALYWYRQSLGQGPEFLIYFQGTGAADDSGLPNDRFFAVRPEGSVSTLKIQRTERGDSAVYLCASSLTANQPQHFGDGTRLSIL.

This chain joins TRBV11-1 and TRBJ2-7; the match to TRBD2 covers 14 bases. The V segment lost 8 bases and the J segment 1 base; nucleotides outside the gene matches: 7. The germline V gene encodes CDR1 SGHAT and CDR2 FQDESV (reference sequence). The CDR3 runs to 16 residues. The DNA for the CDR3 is TGTGCCAGCCGGGGGGGACTAGCGGGGGAGTCCTACGAGCAGTACTTC. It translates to CASRGGLAGESYEQYF.

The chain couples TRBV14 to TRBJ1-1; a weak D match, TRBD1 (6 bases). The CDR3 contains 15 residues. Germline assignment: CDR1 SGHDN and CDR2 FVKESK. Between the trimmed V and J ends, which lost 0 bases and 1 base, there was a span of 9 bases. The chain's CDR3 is CASSQDQDRNTEAFF. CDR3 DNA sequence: TGTGCCAGCAGCCAAGATCAGGACAGGAACACTGAAGCTTTCTTT.

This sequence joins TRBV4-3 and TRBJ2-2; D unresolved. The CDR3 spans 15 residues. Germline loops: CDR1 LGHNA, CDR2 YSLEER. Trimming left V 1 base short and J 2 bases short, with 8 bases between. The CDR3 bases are TGCGCCAGCAGCCAAGGACACCTCAACACCGGGGAGCTGTTTTTT. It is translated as CASSQGHLNTGELFF.

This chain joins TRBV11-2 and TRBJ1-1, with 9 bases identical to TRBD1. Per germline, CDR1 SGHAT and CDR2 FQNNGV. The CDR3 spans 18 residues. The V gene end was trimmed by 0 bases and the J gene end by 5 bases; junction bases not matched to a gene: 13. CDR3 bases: TGTGCCAGCAGCTTAGATACGGGACAGGGACGGGGGAGGACTGAAGCTTTCTTT. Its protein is CASSLDTGQGRGRTEAFF.

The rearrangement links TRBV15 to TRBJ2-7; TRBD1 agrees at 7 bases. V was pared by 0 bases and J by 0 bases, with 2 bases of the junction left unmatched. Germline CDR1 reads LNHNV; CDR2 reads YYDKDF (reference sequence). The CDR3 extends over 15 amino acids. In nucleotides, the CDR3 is TGTGCCACCAGCAGAGAACAGGGGAGCTCCTACGAGCAGTACGTC. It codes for CATSREQGSSYEQYV.

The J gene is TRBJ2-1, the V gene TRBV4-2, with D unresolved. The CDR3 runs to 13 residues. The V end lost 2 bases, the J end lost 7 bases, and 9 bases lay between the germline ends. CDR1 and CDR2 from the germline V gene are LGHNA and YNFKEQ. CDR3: CASSQISSNEQFF. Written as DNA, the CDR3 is TGTGCCAGCAGCCAAATCTCCAGTAATGAGCAGTTCTTC.

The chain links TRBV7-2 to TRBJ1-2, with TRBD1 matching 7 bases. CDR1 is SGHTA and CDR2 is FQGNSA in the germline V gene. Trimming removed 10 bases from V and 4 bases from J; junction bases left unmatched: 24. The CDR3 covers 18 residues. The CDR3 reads CAIFSPPRDRIQSYGYTF. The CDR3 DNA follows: TGTGCCATTTTTTCTCCTCCCCGGGACAGAATACAATCCTATGGCTACACCTTC. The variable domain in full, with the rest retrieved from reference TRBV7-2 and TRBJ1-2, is GAGVSQSPSNKVTEKGKDVELRCDPISGHTALYWYRQSLGQGLEFLIYFQGNSAPDKSGLPSDRFSAERTGGSVSTLTIQRTQQEDSAVYLCAIFSPPRDRIQSYGYTFGSGTRLTVV.

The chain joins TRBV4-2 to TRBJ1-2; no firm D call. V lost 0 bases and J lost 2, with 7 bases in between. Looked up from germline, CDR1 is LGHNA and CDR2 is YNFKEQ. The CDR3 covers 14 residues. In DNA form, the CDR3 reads TGTGCCAGCAGCCAAGACAGACTAAACTATGGCTACACCTTC. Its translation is CASSQDRLNYGYTF.

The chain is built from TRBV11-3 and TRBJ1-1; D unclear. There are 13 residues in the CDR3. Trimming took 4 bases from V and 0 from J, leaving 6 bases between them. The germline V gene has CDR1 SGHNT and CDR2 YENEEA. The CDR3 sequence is CASSSSVNTEAFF. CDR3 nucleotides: TGTGCCAGCAGCTCCTCAGTGAACACTGAAGCTTTCTTT. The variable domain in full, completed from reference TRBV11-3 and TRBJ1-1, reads EAGVVQSPRYKIIEKKQPVAFWCNPISGHNTLYWYLQNLGQGPELLIRYENEEAVDDSQLPKDRFSAERLKGVDSTLKIQPAELGDSAVYLCASSSSVNTEAFFGQGTRLTVV.

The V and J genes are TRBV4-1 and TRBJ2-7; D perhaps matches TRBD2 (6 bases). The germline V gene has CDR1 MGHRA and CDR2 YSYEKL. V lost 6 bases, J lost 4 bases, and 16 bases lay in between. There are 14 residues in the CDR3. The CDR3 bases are TGCGCCAGCAGTACAATGGGAGGACCTTACGAGCAGTACTTC. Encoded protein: CASSTMGGPYEQYF.

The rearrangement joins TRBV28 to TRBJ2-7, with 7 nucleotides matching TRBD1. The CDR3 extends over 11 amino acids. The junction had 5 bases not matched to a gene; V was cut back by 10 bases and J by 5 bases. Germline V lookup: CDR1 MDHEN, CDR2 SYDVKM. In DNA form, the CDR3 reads TGTGCCACCTCAACAGGGGACGAGCAGTACGTC. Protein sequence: CATSTGDEQYV.

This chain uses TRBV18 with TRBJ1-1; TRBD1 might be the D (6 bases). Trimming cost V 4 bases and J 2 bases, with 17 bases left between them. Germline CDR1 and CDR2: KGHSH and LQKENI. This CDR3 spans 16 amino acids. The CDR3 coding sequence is TGTGCCAGCTCACTATCTCAGACAGGAACAAACACTGAAGCTTTCTTT. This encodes CASSLSQTGTNTEAFF.

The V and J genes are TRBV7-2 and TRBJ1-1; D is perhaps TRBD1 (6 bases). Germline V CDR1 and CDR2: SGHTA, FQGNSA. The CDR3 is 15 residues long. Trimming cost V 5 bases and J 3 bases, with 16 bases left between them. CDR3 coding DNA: TGTGCCAGCAGCCCACCACAGGGTTTGGACACTGAAGCTTTCTTT. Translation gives CASSPPQGLDTEAFF.

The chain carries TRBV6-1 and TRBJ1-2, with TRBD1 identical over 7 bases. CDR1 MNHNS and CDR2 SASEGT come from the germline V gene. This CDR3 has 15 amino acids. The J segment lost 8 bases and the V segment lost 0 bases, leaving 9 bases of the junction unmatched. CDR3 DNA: TGTGCCAGCAGTGAAGCAAACAGGGGATCGCACGGCTACACCTTC. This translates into CASSEANRGSHGYTF.

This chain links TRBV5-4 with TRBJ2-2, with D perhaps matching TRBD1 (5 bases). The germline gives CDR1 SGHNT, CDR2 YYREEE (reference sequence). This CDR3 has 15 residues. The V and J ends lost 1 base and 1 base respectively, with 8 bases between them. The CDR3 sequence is CASSLQGENTGELFF. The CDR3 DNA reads TGTGCCAGCAGCTTGCAGGGCGAGAACACCGGGGAGCTGTTTTTT.

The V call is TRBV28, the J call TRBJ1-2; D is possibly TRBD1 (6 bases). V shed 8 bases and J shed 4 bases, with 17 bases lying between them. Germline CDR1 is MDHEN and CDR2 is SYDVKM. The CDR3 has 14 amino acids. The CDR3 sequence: CASALPGVSYGYTF. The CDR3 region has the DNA TGTGCCAGCGCATTGCCAGGGGTATCCTATGGCTACACCTTC.

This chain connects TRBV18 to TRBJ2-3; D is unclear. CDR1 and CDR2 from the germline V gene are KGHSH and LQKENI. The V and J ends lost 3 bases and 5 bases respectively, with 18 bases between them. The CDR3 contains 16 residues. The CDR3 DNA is TGTGCCAGCTCACCTCCGAACAGCTTGATGGGAGATACGCAGTATTTT. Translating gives CASSPPNSLMGDTQYF.

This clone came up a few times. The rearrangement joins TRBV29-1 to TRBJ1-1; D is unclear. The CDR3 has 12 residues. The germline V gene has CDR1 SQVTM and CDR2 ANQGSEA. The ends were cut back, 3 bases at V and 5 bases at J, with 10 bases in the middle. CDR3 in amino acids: CSVDEGGTEAFF. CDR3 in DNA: TGCAGCGTTGATGAGGGAGGGACTGAAGCTTTCTTT.

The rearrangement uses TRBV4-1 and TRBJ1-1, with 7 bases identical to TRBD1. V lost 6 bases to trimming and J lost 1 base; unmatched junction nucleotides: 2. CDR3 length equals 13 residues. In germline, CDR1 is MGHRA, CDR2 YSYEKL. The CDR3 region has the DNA TGCGCCAGCAGACCAGGGGGGAACACTGAAGCTTTCTTT. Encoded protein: CASRPGGNTEAFF.

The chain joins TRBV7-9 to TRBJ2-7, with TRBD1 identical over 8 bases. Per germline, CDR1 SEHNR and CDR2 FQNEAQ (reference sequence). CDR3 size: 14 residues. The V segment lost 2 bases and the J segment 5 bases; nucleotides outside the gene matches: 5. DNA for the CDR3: TGTGCCAGCAGCTTACAGGGGGCTAGGGACGAGCAGTACGTC. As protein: CASSLQGARDEQYV.

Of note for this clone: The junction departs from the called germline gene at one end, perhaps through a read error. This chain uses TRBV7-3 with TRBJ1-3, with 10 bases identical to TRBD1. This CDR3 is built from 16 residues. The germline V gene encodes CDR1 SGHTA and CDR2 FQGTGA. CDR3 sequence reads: CASSTTGTGAGDTIYF. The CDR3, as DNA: TGTGCCAGCAGCACCACCGGGACAGGGGCTGGAGACACCATATATTTT.

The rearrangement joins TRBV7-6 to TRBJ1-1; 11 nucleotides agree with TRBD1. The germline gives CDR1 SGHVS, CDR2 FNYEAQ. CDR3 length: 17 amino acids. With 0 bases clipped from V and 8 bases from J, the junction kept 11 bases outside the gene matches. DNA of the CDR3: TGTGCCAGCAGCTTAGCAGCTGGAGGACAGGGGGCCCTAGAAGCTTTCTTT. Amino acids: CASSLAAGGQGALEAFF.